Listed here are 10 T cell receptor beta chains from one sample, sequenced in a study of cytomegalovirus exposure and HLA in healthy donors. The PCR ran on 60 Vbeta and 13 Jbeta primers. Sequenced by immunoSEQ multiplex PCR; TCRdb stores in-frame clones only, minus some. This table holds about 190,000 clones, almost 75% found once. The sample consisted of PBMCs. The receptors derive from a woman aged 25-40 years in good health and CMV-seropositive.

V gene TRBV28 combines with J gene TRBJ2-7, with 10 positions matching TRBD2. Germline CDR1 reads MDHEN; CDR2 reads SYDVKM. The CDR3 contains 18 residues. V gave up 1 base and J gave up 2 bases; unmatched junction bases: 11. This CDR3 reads CASSLSLFGTSVTYEQYF. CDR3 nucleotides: TGTGCCAGCAGTTTATCCCTATTCGGGACTAGCGTTACCTACGAGCAGTACTTC.

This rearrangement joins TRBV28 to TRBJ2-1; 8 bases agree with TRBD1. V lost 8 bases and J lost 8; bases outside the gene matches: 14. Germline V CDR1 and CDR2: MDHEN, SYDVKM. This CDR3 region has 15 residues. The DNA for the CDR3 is TGTGCCAGCGTAGGGGGGCAGGGGGCCTTACATGAGCAGTTCTTC. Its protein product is CASVGGQGALHEQFF.

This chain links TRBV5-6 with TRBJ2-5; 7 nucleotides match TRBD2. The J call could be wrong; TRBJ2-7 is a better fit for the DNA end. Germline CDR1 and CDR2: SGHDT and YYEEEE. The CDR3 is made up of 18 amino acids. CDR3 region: CASSLSIGEGLVRYEQYF. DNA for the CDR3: TGTGCCAGCAGCTTGTCGATCGGGGAGGGCCTAGTTCGCTACGAGCAGTACTTC.

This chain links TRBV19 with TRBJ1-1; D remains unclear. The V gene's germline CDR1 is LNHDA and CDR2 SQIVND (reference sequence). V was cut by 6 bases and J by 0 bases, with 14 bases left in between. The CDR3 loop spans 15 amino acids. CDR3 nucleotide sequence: TGTGCCAGTAGCCCCCGACGAGGAATGAACACTGAAGCTTTCTTT. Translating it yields CASSPRRGMNTEAFF.

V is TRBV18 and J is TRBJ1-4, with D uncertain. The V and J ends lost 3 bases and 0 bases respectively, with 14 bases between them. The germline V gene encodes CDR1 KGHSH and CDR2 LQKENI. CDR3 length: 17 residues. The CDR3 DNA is TGTGCCAGCTCACCGAGGGCCCTTCAAGCAACTAATGAAAAACTGTTTTTT. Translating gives CASSPRALQATNEKLFF.

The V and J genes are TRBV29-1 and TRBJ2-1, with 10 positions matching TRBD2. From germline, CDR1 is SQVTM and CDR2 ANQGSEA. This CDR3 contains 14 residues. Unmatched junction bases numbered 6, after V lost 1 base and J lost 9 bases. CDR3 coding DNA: TGCAGCGTTGAAGGGACTAGCGGAGAGCTTGAGCAGTTCTTC. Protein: CSVEGTSGELEQFF.

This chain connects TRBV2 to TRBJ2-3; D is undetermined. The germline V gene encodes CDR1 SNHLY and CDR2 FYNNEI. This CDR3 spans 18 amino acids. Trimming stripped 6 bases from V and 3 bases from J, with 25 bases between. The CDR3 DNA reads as TGTGCCAGCAGATCAGCAGCGACTCCCACTATCTTTACAGATACGCAGTATTTT. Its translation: CASRSAATPTIFTDTQYF.

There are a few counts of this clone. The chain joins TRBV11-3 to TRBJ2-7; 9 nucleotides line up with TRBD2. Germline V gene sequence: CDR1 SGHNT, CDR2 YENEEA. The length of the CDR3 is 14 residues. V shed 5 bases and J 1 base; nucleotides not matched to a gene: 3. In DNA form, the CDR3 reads TGTGCCAGCAGCCCGACTAGCGGTTCCTACGAGCAGTACTTC. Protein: CASSPTSGSYEQYF.

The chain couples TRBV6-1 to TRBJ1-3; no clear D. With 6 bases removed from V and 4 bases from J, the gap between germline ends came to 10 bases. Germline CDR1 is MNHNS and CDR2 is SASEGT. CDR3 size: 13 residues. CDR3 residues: CASSEGLGNTIYF. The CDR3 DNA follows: TGTGCCAGCAGCGAGGGTTTAGGAAACACCATATATTTT.

CDR3: CASSFSGRAVNEQYF. CDR3 DNA sequence: TGTGCCAGCAGTTTTAGCGGGAGGGCCGTGAACGAGCAGTACTTC. The rearrangement uses TRBV7-2 and TRBJ2-7; 11 bases align to TRBD2. Unmatched junction bases numbered 9, after V lost 6 bases and J lost 5 bases. The CDR3 consists of 15 residues. The germline V gene encodes CDR1 SGHTA and CDR2 FQGNSA. Full variable domain (outside the CDR3, taken from reference TRBV7-2 and TRBJ2-7): GAGVSQSPSNKVTEKGKDVELRCDPISGHTALYWYRQSLGQGLEFLIYFQGNSAPDKSGLPSDRFSAERTGGSVSTLTIQRTQQEDSAVYLCASSFSGRAVNEQYFGPGTRLTVT.